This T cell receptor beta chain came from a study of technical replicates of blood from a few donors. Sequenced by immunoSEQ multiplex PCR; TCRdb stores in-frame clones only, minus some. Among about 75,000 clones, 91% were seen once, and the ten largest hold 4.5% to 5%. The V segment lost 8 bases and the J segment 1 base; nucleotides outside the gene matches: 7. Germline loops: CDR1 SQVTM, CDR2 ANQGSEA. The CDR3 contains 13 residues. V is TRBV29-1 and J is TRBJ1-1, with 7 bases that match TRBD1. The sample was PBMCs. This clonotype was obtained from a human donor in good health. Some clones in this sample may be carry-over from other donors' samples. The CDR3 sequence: CSTRTGENTEAFF. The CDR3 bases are TGCAGCACCAGGACAGGAGAGAACACTGAAGCTTTCTTT.